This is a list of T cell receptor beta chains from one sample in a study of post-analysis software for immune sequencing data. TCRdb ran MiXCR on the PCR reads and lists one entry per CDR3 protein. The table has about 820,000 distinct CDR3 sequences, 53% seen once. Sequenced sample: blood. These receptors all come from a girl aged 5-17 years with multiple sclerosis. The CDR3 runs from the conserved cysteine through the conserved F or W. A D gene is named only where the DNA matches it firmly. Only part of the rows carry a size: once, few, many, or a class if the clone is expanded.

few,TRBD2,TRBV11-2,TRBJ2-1,TGTGCCAGCAGCTTAGTGCAGACTAGCGGGAGGGCCAATGAGCAGTTCTTC,CASSLVQTSGRANEQFF
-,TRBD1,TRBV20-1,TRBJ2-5,TGCAGTGCCCACAGGGGGCACCAAGAGACCCAGTACTTC,CSAHRGHQETQYF
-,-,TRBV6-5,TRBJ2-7,TGTGCCAGCAGTTACTCGTCGGTGGGGGTCTACGAGCAGTACTTC,CASSYSSVGVYEQYF
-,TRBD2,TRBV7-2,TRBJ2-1,TGTGCCAGCAGCTTAGTGGGGGGGTGGAATGAGCAGTTCTTC,CASSLVGGWNEQFF
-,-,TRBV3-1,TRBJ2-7,TGTGCCAGCAGCCAAGATTGGGGGACCCTAACAGCCGGCGAGCAGTACTTC,CASSQDWGTLTAGEQYF
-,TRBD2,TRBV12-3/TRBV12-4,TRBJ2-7,TGTGCCAGCACCACTAGCGGGAGTGGTAACGAGCAGTACTTC,CASTTSGSGNEQYF
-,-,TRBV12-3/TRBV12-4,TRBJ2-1,TGTGCCAGCATAGGGGGTTCCTTTGAGCAGTTCTTC,CASIGGSFEQFF
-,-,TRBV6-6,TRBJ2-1,TGTGCCAGCAGTTACTCGGCAGGGGTGACACCCTACAATGAGCAGTTCTTC,CASSYSAGVTPYNEQFF
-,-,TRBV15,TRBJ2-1,TGTGCCACCAGCAGAGAGTTGGGTGAGCAGTTCTTC,CATSRELGEQFF
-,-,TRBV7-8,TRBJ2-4,TGTGCCAGCAGCTCCCCGGGACAAGGAGCCAAAAACATTCAGTACTTC,CASSSPGQGAKNIQYF
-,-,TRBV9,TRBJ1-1,TGTGCCAGCAGCGTAGGGGTGGGGTCGGCGAACACTGAAGCTTTCTTT,CASSVGVGSANTEAFF
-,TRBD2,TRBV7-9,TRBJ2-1,TGTGCCAGCAGCTTAGTACTCCTAACGTATCTAGCGGGAGTTAGGGATGAGCAGTTCTTC,CASSLVLLTYLAGVRDEQFF
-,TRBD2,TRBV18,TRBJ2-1,TGTGCCAGCTCACCCAGGCTTAAACTAGCGGGAGGTAATGAGCAGTTCTTC,CASSPRLKLAGGNEQFF
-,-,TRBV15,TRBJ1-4,TGTGCCACCAGCAGAGGGACAAACTCAAATGAAAAACTGTTTTTT,CATSRGTNSNEKLFF
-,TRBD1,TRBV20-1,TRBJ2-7,TGCAGTGCTAGAAAATCGACAGGGGGCTACGAGCAGTACTTC,CSARKSTGGYEQYF
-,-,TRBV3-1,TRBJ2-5,TGTGCCAGCAGCCAAGGTGGTAGGAAAGAGACCCAGTACTTC,CASSQGGRKETQYF
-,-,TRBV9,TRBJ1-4,TGTGCCAGCAGCGCCTCAGGGAACCCTAATGAAAAACTGTTTTTT,CASSASGNPNEKLFF
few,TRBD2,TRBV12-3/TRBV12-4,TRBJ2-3,TGTGCCAGCAGTTTAGACCTACTAGCGGGAGTTCTCCCAGATACGCAGTATTTT,CASSLDLLAGVLPDTQYF
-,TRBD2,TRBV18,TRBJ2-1,TGTGCCAGCTCACCAGGGACTAGCATCCACAATGAGCAGTTCTTC,CASSPGTSIHNEQFF
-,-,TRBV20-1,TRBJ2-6,TGCAGTGCTAGTAGGTCCTCTGGGGCCAACGTCCTGACTTTC,CSASRSSGANVLTF
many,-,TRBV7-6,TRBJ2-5,TGTGCCAGCAGCTTAGATTGGGACTTCCAAGAGACCCAGTACTTC,CASSLDWDFQETQYF
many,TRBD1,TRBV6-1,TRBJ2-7,TGTGCCAGCAGCGACCGAGGGACAGGAGGCGAGCAGTACTTC,CASSDRGTGGEQYF
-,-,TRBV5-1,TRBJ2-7,TGCGCCAGCAGCTACGGACAGGGACTAACGGGAGGAGGCTCCTACGAGCAGTACTTC,CASSYGQGLTGGGSYEQYF
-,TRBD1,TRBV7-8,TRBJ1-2,TGTGCCAGCAGCCTTGGGGGACAGGGTTTAAGCACCTTC,CASSLGGQGLSTF
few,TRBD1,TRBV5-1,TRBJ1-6,TGCGCCAGCAGCCCTGGACAGGGGGCGAATTCACCCCTCCACTTT,CASSPGQGANSPLHF
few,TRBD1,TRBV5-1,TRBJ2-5,TGCGCCAGCAGCGGGAACAGGGGGCAAGAGACCCAGTACTTC,CASSGNRGQETQYF
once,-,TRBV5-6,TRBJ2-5,TGTGCCAGCAGTTCCGGGACAAGGGGGACCCAGTACTTC,CASSSGTRGTQYF
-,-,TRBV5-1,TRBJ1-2,TGCGCCAGCAGCGTCTCGAGCCTCTATGGCTACACCTTC,CASSVSSLYGYTF
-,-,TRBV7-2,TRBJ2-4,TGTGCCAGCAGCCACACAGGGCGGGGTATCGGCAAAAACATTCAGTACTTC,CASSHTGRGIGKNIQYF
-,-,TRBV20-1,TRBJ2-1,TGCAGTGCAACCGGGACGAGGGGTCTTGGGCAGTTCTTC,CSATGTRGLGQFF
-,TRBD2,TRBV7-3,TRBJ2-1,TGTGCCAGCAGCGCAATGCTAGCGGGGGGGCCCGATGAGCAGTTCTTC,CASSAMLAGGPDEQFF
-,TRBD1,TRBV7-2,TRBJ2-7,TGTGCCAGCAGCTCGATGGACAGGGACGAGCAGTACTTC,CASSSMDRDEQYF
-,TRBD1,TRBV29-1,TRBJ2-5,TGCAGCGTTCTCCCTGGGACAGGGGGCTTGGAGACCCAGTACTTC,CSVLPGTGGLETQYF
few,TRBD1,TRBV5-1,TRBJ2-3,TGCGCCGGCAGACAACAGGGGGCGCTTGGAGATACGCAGTATTTT,CAGRQQGALGDTQYF
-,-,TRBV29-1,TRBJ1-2,TGCAGCGTTGAAGTTAGGACGGCCTATGGCTACACCTTC,CSVEVRTAYGYTF
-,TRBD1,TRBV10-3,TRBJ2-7,TGTGCCATCAGTTTACGCTACACAGGGGGCGAGGGGGACGAGCAGTACTTC,CAISLRYTGGEGDEQYF
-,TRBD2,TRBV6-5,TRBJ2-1,TGTGCCAGCAGTTACTCCCGGACTAGCGGGAGTCTCAATGAGCAGTTCTTC,CASSYSRTSGSLNEQFF
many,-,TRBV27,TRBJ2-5,TGTGCCAGCAGTTGGGGGTCCAGACAAGAGACCCAGTACTTC,CASSWGSRQETQYF
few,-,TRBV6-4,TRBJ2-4,TGTGCCAGCAGTGAATCAAGATGCGACATTCAGTACTTC,CASSESRCDIQYF
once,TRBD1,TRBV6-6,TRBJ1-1,TGTGCCAGCAGTTCCGGGACAGGGGGCTTCGCTGAAGCTTTCTTT,CASSSGTGGFAEAFF
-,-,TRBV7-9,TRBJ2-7,TGTGCCAGCAACCCGGGACCAGGGGTCTCCGAGCAGTACTTC,CASNPGPGVSEQYF
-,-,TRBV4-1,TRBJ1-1,TGCGCCAGCAGCTCCGGGGGGGCAGCTTTCTTT,CASSSGGAAFF